This T cell receptor (beta chain) emerged from a study of T cell responses to AZD1222 COVID-19 vaccine. Study results and caveats: Spike-specific TCR breadth and depth were elevated following two AZD1222 doses. Unmutated variant regions reportedly attract nearly half of all spike-specific TCRs.

Comment on this clone: Its target is not known.

The V end lost 3 bases, the J end lost 0 bases, and 6 bases lay between the germline ends. This CDR3 spans 12 amino acids. Germline V gene data show CDR1 as DFQATT and CDR2 as SNEGSKA (reference sequence). Profiled with immunoSEQ multiplex PCR; TCRdb holds only in-frame clones, not every one. The sample records some 120,000 clones, around nine tenths being singletons. The chain links TRBV20-1 to TRBJ2-7; D tentatively fits TRBD1 or TRBD2 (5 bases each). The receptor's source is an adult in good health. The starting material was peripheral blood, obtained on day 0 of AZD1222 vaccination. Written as DNA, the CDR3 is TGCAGTGCTAGTGGGGGCTCCTACGAGCAGTACTTC. It yields the protein CSASGGSYEQYF.